This TCR beta chain was recovered during a study of blood T cell repertoires in COVID-19. Here immunoSEQ multiplex PCR was the method, and the copy in TCRdb shows in-frame clones only, minus some. In the table there are approximately 50,000 clones, 88% of which are singletons. This CDR3 spans 15 amino acids. The V gene lost 0 bases and the J gene lost 4 bases, with 11 bases spanning the gap. CDR1 and CDR2 (germline): SGDLS, YYNGEE. J is TRBJ1-3 and V is TRBV9; a possible D gene is TRBD1 (5 bases). The clonotype originates from a human donor in a cohort sampled during active COVID-19. Sequences were obtained from peripheral blood. The CDR3 loop is CASSVDVRVGNTIYF. CDR3 sequence (DNA): TGTGCCAGCAGCGTAGATGTCAGGGTAGGAAACACCATATATTTT.